Listed below are T cell receptor beta chains from one sample, sequenced in a study of cytomegalovirus exposure and HLA in healthy donors. Measured with immunoSEQ multiplex PCR; TCRdb has only the in-frame clones, and not every one. Seen here are 200,000 to 250,000 clones, over 80% observed once, and the top ten hold roughly 13%. The sample was PBMCs. The receptors shown here come from a woman aged 25 to 39 in good health and CMV-seropositive. Each CDR3 is given with its conserved first and last residue. Each record gives: D gene, clone size, J gene, V gene, CDR3 DNA, CDR3 protein. D genes are given only for firm matches. Clone size is stated in some rows and not others, as once, few, many or a class when expanded.

D gene: NA
clone size: NA
J gene: TRBJ2-3
V gene: TRBV7-2
CDR3 DNA: TGTGCCAGCAGGGACGATTGGGACGGGAGAGTTACGCAGTATTTT
CDR3 protein: CASRDDWDGRVTQYF

D gene: NA
clone size: NA
J gene: TRBJ1-4
V gene: TRBV6-1
CDR3 DNA: TGTGCCAGCAGTGAAGCTGGGGGGGGTGAAAAACTGTTTTTT
CDR3 protein: CASSEAGGGEKLFF

D gene: NA
clone size: NA
J gene: TRBJ2-1
V gene: TRBV6-5
CDR3 DNA: TGTGCCAGCAGTTACTCATGGGGGAAGTACAATGAGCAGTTCTTC
CDR3 protein: CASSYSWGKYNEQFF

D gene: NA
clone size: few
J gene: TRBJ2-7
V gene: TRBV12-5
CDR3 DNA: TGTGCTAGTGGTTTCTCCGGGACTCCGGTAGACTTC
CDR3 protein: CASGFSGTPVDF

D gene: TRBD1
clone size: NA
J gene: TRBJ2-1
V gene: TRBV27
CDR3 DNA: TGTGCCAGCAGTTTAGCAGGACAGGACTACAATGAGCAGTTCTTC
CDR3 protein: CASSLAGQDYNEQFF

D gene: NA
clone size: NA
J gene: TRBJ2-5
V gene: TRBV5-6
CDR3 DNA: TGTGCCAGCAGCCAACCTGGTTGGGGCCAAGTGGAGACCCAGTACTTC
CDR3 protein: CASSQPGWGQVETQYF

D gene: NA
clone size: NA
J gene: TRBJ1-5
V gene: TRBV27
CDR3 DNA: TGTGCCAGCAGTCCCGGGCCCCGGGAGACAGGTCAGCCCCAGCATTTT
CDR3 protein: CASSPGPRETGQPQHF

D gene: TRBD1
clone size: NA
J gene: TRBJ1-2
V gene: TRBV9
CDR3 DNA: TGTGCCAGCAGCGCCCAGACAGGGGGGTCTATGGCTAGTACCTTC
CDR3 protein: CASSAQTGGSMASTF

D gene: NA
clone size: NA
J gene: TRBJ2-5
V gene: TRBV13
CDR3 DNA: TGTGCCAGCAGCTTAGGAAGATTAGAGACCCAGTACTTC
CDR3 protein: CASSLGRLETQYF

D gene: NA
clone size: NA
J gene: TRBJ1-2
V gene: TRBV20-1
CDR3 DNA: TGCAGTGCTATCCCCGGCTACACCTTC
CDR3 protein: CSAIPGYTF

D gene: NA
clone size: NA
J gene: TRBJ2-1
V gene: TRBV25-1
CDR3 DNA: TGTGCCAGCACCAAAAGGGAGGATAATGAGCAGTTCTTC
CDR3 protein: CASTKREDNEQFF

D gene: NA
clone size: NA
J gene: TRBJ2-1
V gene: TRBV27
CDR3 DNA: TGTGCCAGCAGTTTTGCCCCCCCGGCAGGCTACTACTACAATGAGCAGTTCTTC
CDR3 protein: CASSFAPPAGYYYNEQFF

D gene: NA
clone size: NA
J gene: TRBJ2-3
V gene: TRBV7-2
CDR3 DNA: TGTGCCAGCGATTGGGGAGATACGCAGTATTTT
CDR3 protein: CASDWGDTQYF

D gene: TRBD1
clone size: NA
J gene: TRBJ1-1
V gene: TRBV27
CDR3 DNA: TGTGCCAGCAGTTTCGGGACAGGGGGCACTGAAGCTTTCTTT
CDR3 protein: CASSFGTGGTEAFF

D gene: NA
clone size: NA
J gene: TRBJ2-5
V gene: TRBV30
CDR3 DNA: TGTGCCTGGAATAATCGACGGTTTCAAGAGACCCAGTACTTC
CDR3 protein: CAWNNRRFQETQYF

D gene: TRBD1
clone size: NA
J gene: TRBJ2-1
V gene: TRBV6-1
CDR3 DNA: TGTGCCAGCAGTGACAGGGGGCCCGGTGAGCAGTTCTTC
CDR3 protein: CASSDRGPGEQFF

D gene: NA
clone size: NA
J gene: TRBJ1-1
V gene: TRBV7-9
CDR3 DNA: TGTGCCAGCAGCCCGAAGGACACAGCTTACACTGAAGCTTTCTTT
CDR3 protein: CASSPKDTAYTEAFF

D gene: NA
clone size: few
J gene: TRBJ1-2
V gene: TRBV7-9
CDR3 DNA: TGTGCCAGCAGCTCGCTAACGGGTCCACATAACTATGGCTACACCTTC
CDR3 protein: CASSSLTGPHNYGYTF

D gene: TRBD2
clone size: NA
J gene: TRBJ2-7
V gene: TRBV4-1
CDR3 DNA: TGCGCCAGCAGCCAACCGACTAGCGGGAGGCTCTACGAGCAGTACTTC
CDR3 protein: CASSQPTSGRLYEQYF

D gene: NA
clone size: NA
J gene: TRBJ2-3
V gene: TRBV29-1
CDR3 DNA: TGCAGCGTTGAAGATCCGGCACTAGCCCTCGATACGCAGTATTTT
CDR3 protein: CSVEDPALALDTQYF

D gene: NA
clone size: NA
J gene: TRBJ2-7
V gene: TRBV27
CDR3 DNA: TGTGCCAGCAGTCCTTCCCTCCTCGACAATTCCTACGAGCAGTACTTC
CDR3 protein: CASSPSLLDNSYEQYF

D gene: TRBD1
clone size: NA
J gene: TRBJ2-3
V gene: TRBV2
CDR3 DNA: TGTGCCAGCAGGCGACAGGGGGCCACAGATACGCAGTATTTT
CDR3 protein: CASRRQGATDTQYF

D gene: NA
clone size: once
J gene: TRBJ1-2
V gene: TRBV6-6
CDR3 DNA: TGTGCCAGCAGGAACCCGGGACGTCTAGATGGCTACACCTTC
CDR3 protein: CASRNPGRLDGYTF

D gene: TRBD1
clone size: NA
J gene: TRBJ2-5
V gene: TRBV2
CDR3 DNA: TGTGCCAGCAGGGGGACAGGGGACGAGACCCAGTACTTC
CDR3 protein: CASRGTGDETQYF

D gene: TRBD2
clone size: once
J gene: TRBJ2-7
V gene: TRBV5-1
CDR3 DNA: TGCGCCAGCAGCTTATATGCCCGGGAGGGAGGCTACGAGCAGTACTTC
CDR3 protein: CASSLYAREGGYEQYF

D gene: NA
clone size: NA
J gene: TRBJ2-7
V gene: TRBV6-5
CDR3 DNA: TGTGCCAGCAGTTTCGAAGGACTCAGGAGGAGCGAGCAGTACTTC
CDR3 protein: CASSFEGLRRSEQYF

D gene: TRBD2
clone size: NA
J gene: TRBJ2-1
V gene: TRBV5-1
CDR3 DNA: TGCGCCAGCAGGATGACTAGCGGGAGTTTTTACAATGAGCAGTTCTTC
CDR3 protein: CASRMTSGSFYNEQFF

D gene: NA
clone size: few
J gene: TRBJ2-6
V gene: TRBV5-5
CDR3 DNA: TGTGCCAGCAGCGACACTTGGGTACCTAAAACTGGGGCCAACGTCCTGACTTTC
CDR3 protein: CASSDTWVPKTGANVLTF

D gene: TRBD1
clone size: NA
J gene: TRBJ1-1
V gene: TRBV6-5
CDR3 DNA: TGTGCCAGCAGTTATGCCCCGGGACAGCTGAACACTGAAGCTTTCTTT
CDR3 protein: CASSYAPGQLNTEAFF

D gene: NA
clone size: NA
J gene: TRBJ1-5
V gene: TRBV4-3
CDR3 DNA: TGCGCCAGCAGCCAAGATCTGGTTCAGCCCCAGCATTTT
CDR3 protein: CASSQDLVQPQHF

D gene: NA
clone size: NA
J gene: TRBJ2-7
V gene: TRBV7-6
CDR3 DNA: TGTGCCAGCAGCTTGACTAGGTCCTACGAGCAGTACTTC
CDR3 protein: CASSLTRSYEQYF

D gene: NA
clone size: few
J gene: TRBJ1-1
V gene: TRBV10-3
CDR3 DNA: TGTGCCATCAGTGCAGGGGTGTGGACTGAAGCTTTCTTT
CDR3 protein: CAISAGVWTEAFF

D gene: TRBD1
clone size: NA
J gene: TRBJ2-1
V gene: TRBV5-1
CDR3 DNA: TGCGCCAGCAGCTTGGCCGGGACAGGGTATGAGCAGTTCTTC
CDR3 protein: CASSLAGTGYEQFF

D gene: NA
clone size: NA
J gene: TRBJ1-5
V gene: TRBV7-3
CDR3 DNA: TGTGCCAGCAGCTTCGACGCAGGCAATCAGCCCCAGCATTTT
CDR3 protein: CASSFDAGNQPQHF

D gene: NA
clone size: NA
J gene: TRBJ1-1
V gene: TRBV7-6
CDR3 DNA: TGTGCCAGCAGCAGGACAGTGAACACTGAAGCTTTCTTT
CDR3 protein: CASSRTVNTEAFF

D gene: TRBD1
clone size: NA
J gene: TRBJ2-1
V gene: TRBV7-3
CDR3 DNA: TGTGCCAGCAGCCGGTCGACAGGGAATCCTTTGGATGAGCAGTTCTTC
CDR3 protein: CASSRSTGNPLDEQFF

D gene: NA
clone size: NA
J gene: TRBJ1-4
V gene: TRBV7-2
CDR3 DNA: TGTGCCAGCAGCTTGACAGCAACTAATGAAAAACTGTTTTTT
CDR3 protein: CASSLTATNEKLFF

D gene: TRBD1
clone size: NA
J gene: TRBJ1-2
V gene: TRBV7-6
CDR3 DNA: TGTGCCAGCAGCCAAGGACAGGCCGACTATGGCTACACCTTC
CDR3 protein: CASSQGQADYGYTF

D gene: TRBD1
clone size: NA
J gene: TRBJ2-7
V gene: TRBV10-2
CDR3 DNA: TGCGCCAGCAGAGTAGCCCAGGGGGCCTACGAGCAGTACTTC
CDR3 protein: CASRVAQGAYEQYF

D gene: NA
clone size: NA
J gene: TRBJ2-7
V gene: TRBV10-3
CDR3 DNA: TGTGCCACCAATACCCCGGGAAAGGAGTACTTC
CDR3 protein: CATNTPGKEYF

D gene: NA
clone size: NA
J gene: TRBJ2-5
V gene: TRBV6-5
CDR3 DNA: TGTGCCAGCAGTTACGGCGGAACCCAAGAGACCCAGTACTTC
CDR3 protein: CASSYGGTQETQYF

D gene: TRBD2
clone size: few
J gene: TRBJ2-2
V gene: TRBV5-6
CDR3 DNA: TGTGCCAGCAGCAAGTGGACTAGCGGGAACACCGGGGAGCTGTTTTTT
CDR3 protein: CASSKWTSGNTGELFF

D gene: NA
clone size: once
J gene: TRBJ1-4
V gene: TRBV27
CDR3 DNA: TGTGCCAGCAGGTCAGGGGTAACTAGCTTTGGTGAAAAACTGTTTTTT
CDR3 protein: CASRSGVTSFGEKLFF

D gene: TRBD2
clone size: NA
J gene: TRBJ2-7
V gene: TRBV5-6
CDR3 DNA: TGTGCCAGCACCCCGCTAGCGGGAAACATGCCCTACGAGCAGTACTTC
CDR3 protein: CASTPLAGNMPYEQYF

D gene: NA
clone size: few
J gene: TRBJ2-3
V gene: TRBV6-5
CDR3 DNA: TGTGCCAGCAGTTACGGGGAGCCAGATACGCAGTATTTT
CDR3 protein: CASSYGEPDTQYF

D gene: NA
clone size: NA
J gene: TRBJ1-1
V gene: TRBV5-6
CDR3 DNA: TGTGCCAGCAGCTTGGACATCAACACTGAAGCTTTCTTT
CDR3 protein: CASSLDINTEAFF

D gene: NA
clone size: NA
J gene: TRBJ1-2
V gene: TRBV27
CDR3 DNA: TGTGCCAGCAGTTTTTTTGGGACACCGAGGGACTATGGCTACACCTTC
CDR3 protein: CASSFFGTPRDYGYTF

D gene: TRBD1
clone size: NA
J gene: TRBJ2-6
V gene: TRBV9
CDR3 DNA: TGTGCCAGCAGCGCCACCGGGACAGGTCGTTCCGAGGCCAACGTCCTGACTTTC
CDR3 protein: CASSATGTGRSEANVLTF

D gene: NA
clone size: NA
J gene: TRBJ1-1
V gene: TRBV6-5
CDR3 DNA: TGTGCCAGCAGTTACTCGAACAGGGCGGACACTGAAGCTTTCTTT
CDR3 protein: CASSYSNRADTEAFF